These T cell receptor beta chains were read from a single sample in a study of identical twins. Via MiXCR, TCRdb re-called the 5' RACE reads, giving one row per CDR3 protein. Among around 570,000 distinct CDR3 sequences listed, more than 9% were seen once. In addition, the sample was reused for a study of yellow fever vaccine responses in identical twins.

Sample: PBMCs. Receptor source: a woman aged 18-35 years in good health. Each CDR3 is given with its conserved first and last residue. The D gene is left open where the match is weak. A clone size is listed for some rows: how often the clone was seen (once, few, many), or a class if it is expanded.

d_call,clone_size,j_call,v_call,cdr3_nt,cdr3_aa
TRBD2,-,TRBJ2-7,TRBV29-1,TGCAGCGTTGAAGAGAGAAGGACTAGCGGGGGCGAGCAGTACTTC,CSVEERRTSGGEQYF
-,-,TRBJ2-1,TRBV9,TGTGCCAGCAGCGTAGGGAGGGGGGCCTACAATGAGCAGTTCTTC,CASSVGRGAYNEQFF
-,many,TRBJ1-1,TRBV5-1,TGCGCCAGCAGTAGGGTCCCGAACACTGAAGCTTTCTTT,CASSRVPNTEAFF
-,many,TRBJ2-7,TRBV7-2,TGTGCCAGCAGCCCCGGACAGATTTTATCCTACGAGCAGTACTTC,CASSPGQILSYEQYF
-,-,TRBJ2-2,TRBV7-2,TGTGCCAGCAGCTTAGCGCCCCAAGCGGGCCTAAACACCGGGGAGCTGTTTTTT,CASSLAPQAGLNTGELFF
-,many,TRBJ1-5,TRBV21-1,TGTGCCAGCAGCAAAGACACAGGGGGCGCCTGGGTAGGCAATCAGCCCCAGCATTTT,CASSKDTGGAWVGNQPQHF
TRBD2,few,TRBJ2-5,TRBV4-1,TGCGCCAGCAGCCATCAACTAGCGGGTGGGCAAGAGACCCAGTACTTC,CASSHQLAGGQETQYF
-,-,TRBJ2-4,TRBV11-1,TGTGCCAGCAGCTCCTACAGAGCCAAAAACATTCAGTACTTC,CASSSYRAKNIQYF
-,many,TRBJ2-3,TRBV20-1,TGCAGTGCTAGGGCCTGGACCTCAGATACGCAGTATTTT,CSARAWTSDTQYF
TRBD1,few,TRBJ2-7,TRBV12-3/TRBV12-4,TGTGCCAGCACGGAGACAGGGAAAGCCTACGAGCAGTACTTC,CASTETGKAYEQYF
-,-,TRBJ2-3,TRBV3-1,TGTGCCAGCAGCCACGGCTCGATCGATACGCAGTATTTT,CASSHGSIDTQYF
TRBD1,-,TRBJ1-4,TRBV4-2,TGTGCCAGCAGCACGCAGACAGGGGGAAATGAAAAACTGTTTTTT,CASSTQTGGNEKLFF
-,few,TRBJ1-2,TRBV3-1,TGTGCCAGCAGCCAAGATTCCCTCGGCGGTGGCTACACCTTC,CASSQDSLGGGYTF
-,few,TRBJ2-7,TRBV11-2,TGTGCCAGCAGCTTAGACTTGGGGCTCGAGCAGTACTTC,CASSLDLGLEQYF
TRBD1,many,TRBJ2-3,TRBV5-6,TGTGCCAGCAGCCCAGGGACAGGGTTGCTCACAGATACGCAGTATTTT,CASSPGTGLLTDTQYF
TRBD2,-,TRBJ2-1,TRBV20-1,TGCAGGGGTAGCGGGAGCGTTATCGAGCAGTTCTTC,CRGSGSVIEQFF
-,-,TRBJ2-2,TRBV11-1,TGTGCCAGCAGCTTAGCTCAAGGGTTGAGGGACCGACGAACGGGGATGTCCGGGGAGCTGTTTTTT,CASSLAQGLRDRRTGMSGELFF
-,-,TRBJ1-2,TRBV7-6,TGTGCCAGCAGCTCGGGACCGAACTATGGCTACACCTTC,CASSSGPNYGYTF
TRBD2,-,TRBJ2-1,TRBV3-1,TGTGCCAGCAGCCAAGGCAGCGGGAGGGCCTCTTGGCAGTTCTTC,CASSQGSGRASWQFF
-,few,TRBJ1-2,TRBV29-1,TGCAGCGCCGGGTACGGTGGGGGCTACACCTTC,CSAGYGGGYTF
TRBD2,many,TRBJ2-7,TRBV5-1,TGCGCCAGCAGCCGAGGGAGGGGGACTAGCGGCTCCTACGAGCAGTACTTC,CASSRGRGTSGSYEQYF
-,once,TRBJ1-2,TRBV1,TGCAGCGTTGTGGCAGGGGGTGGCTACACCTTC,CSVVAGGGYTF
TRBD2,-,TRBJ2-7,TRBV11-2,TGTGCCAGCAGCTTAGACCTCCACGACCCGACTAGCCTTAGCTCCTACGAGCAGTACTTC,CASSLDLHDPTSLSSYEQYF
TRBD1,many,TRBJ1-1,TRBV5-1,TGCGCCAGCAGCTTGGACAGCGACAGGGCGGGGACTGAAGCTTTCTTT,CASSLDSDRAGTEAFF
-,many,TRBJ2-7,TRBV6-2/TRBV6-3,TGTGCCAGCACGCACTCCTACGAGCAGTACTTC,CASTHSYEQYF
-,-,TRBJ2-7,TRBV7-2,TGTGCCAGCAGCCTATTTCCACTGGGGGGAGGCACTAACGAGCAGTACTTC,CASSLFPLGGGTNEQYF
-,-,TRBJ2-1,TRBV5-1,TGCGCCAGCAGCTTGGAAGTCGGTGAGCAGTTCTTC,CASSLEVGEQFF
TRBD1,many,TRBJ2-5,TRBV12-3/TRBV12-4,TGTGCCAGCAGCTCGGGACAGGGCTTTAAAGAGACCCAGTACTTC,CASSSGQGFKETQYF
-,many,TRBJ2-5,TRBV7-9,TGTGCCAGCAGCGGGGCGGCTACGCAAGAGACCCAGTACTTC,CASSGAATQETQYF
TRBD2,many,TRBJ2-3,TRBV29-1,TGCAGCCCGCCTCCTCTAGCGGAGAGGACGGGTGTGGTTCTGAGTCATACAGATACGCAGTATTTT,CSPPPLAERTGVVLSHTDTQYF
TRBD1,few,TRBJ2-1,TRBV6-4,TGTGCCAGCAGTGAGGACAGGAACAATGAGCAGTTCTTC,CASSEDRNNEQFF
-,many,TRBJ2-1,TRBV10-3,TGTGCCATCAACGCGGTACAATCGGGAGAGCAGTTCTTC,CAINAVQSGEQFF
-,once,TRBJ2-2,TRBV28,TGTGCCAGCAGTTTGTGGTCGGGAAGCGGGGAGCTGTTTTTT,CASSLWSGSGELFF
TRBD1,-,TRBJ2-7,TRBV7-9,TGTGCCAGCAGCTTAAATCTGGGACAGGTCTCCTACGAGCAGTACTTC,CASSLNLGQVSYEQYF
-,-,TRBJ2-5,TRBV5-1,TGCGCCAGCAACTTGGAGGGCGAGACCCAGTACTTC,CASNLEGETQYF
-,few,TRBJ2-7,TRBV7-9,TGTGCCAGCAGCTCCGCTGGGGGCGGGGGTTACGAGCAGTACTTC,CASSSAGGGGYEQYF
-,few,TRBJ2-2,TRBV12-3/TRBV12-4,TGTGCCAGCAGTTTGGTGGGGGGCAGGGGGGAGCTGTTTTTT,CASSLVGGRGELFF
-,many,TRBJ2-1,TRBV15,TGTGCCACCAGCCGAGGGATGGGCAATGAGCAGTTCTTC,CATSRGMGNEQFF
TRBD1,-,TRBJ2-3,TRBV29-1,TGCAGCGCTTCCGACAGGGGATGGGACATGGGGGATACGCAGTATTTT,CSASDRGWDMGDTQYF
-,many,TRBJ2-4,TRBV10-3,TGTGCCATCGGGGATCCCAAAAACATTCAGTACTTC,CAIGDPKNIQYF
-,few,TRBJ1-2,TRBV6-5,TGTGCCAGCAGTTATAGTCGGGGAGATTATGGCTACACCTTC,CASSYSRGDYGYTF
-,few,TRBJ1-5,TRBV19,TGTGCCAGTAGTATGAGTGCGGGGGGGGATCAGCCCCAGCATTTT,CASSMSAGGDQPQHF
-,many,TRBJ2-6,TRBV6-5,TGTGCCAGCAGTTACTCAGGGGTAACTGGGGCCAACGTCCTGACTTTC,CASSYSGVTGANVLTF
-,-,TRBJ2-7,TRBV12-3/TRBV12-4,TGTGCCAGCAGTTTTTCCGGGGGACAGAAACACTACGAGCAGTACTTC,CASSFSGGQKHYEQYF
-,many,TRBJ2-7,TRBV5-5,TGTGCCAGCAGCGACCGAGGTGAACTCTCCTACGAGCAGTACTTC,CASSDRGELSYEQYF
TRBD1,many,TRBJ1-5,TRBV20-1,TGCAGTGCTAGTAATACCGACAGGGTTAGTCAGCCCCAGCATTTT,CSASNTDRVSQPQHF
TRBD2,-,TRBJ2-5,TRBV6-1,TGTGCCAGCGCCACCTCGGGGGGGGAAGAGACCCAGTACTTC,CASATSGGEETQYF
-,many,TRBJ2-1,TRBV2,TGTGCCAGCAGTGAAGCACGCGAGTATCAGTTCTTC,CASSEAREYQFF
TRBD1,many,TRBJ2-2,TRBV3-1,TGTGCCAGCAGCCCCTACACAGGGGAGACCACCGGGGAGCTGTTTTTT,CASSPYTGETTGELFF
-,-,TRBJ1-4,TRBV29-1,TGCAGCGTTGAATCCCAGGTTAATGAAAAACTGTTTTTT,CSVESQVNEKLFF
TRBD2,-,TRBJ2-1,TRBV20-1,TGCAGTGCCCCGTGGGGCGGGAGTGGCAATGAGCAGTTCTTC,CSAPWGGSGNEQFF
-,few,TRBJ2-7,TRBV29-1,TGCAGCGTTGTAGCAGGGGACTCCTACGAGCAGCACTTC,CSVVAGDSYEQHF
TRBD1,many,TRBJ1-1,TRBV29-1,TGCAGCGGAGGACAGGGGTATAGCACTGAAGCTTTCTTT,CSGGQGYSTEAFF
-,many,TRBJ2-7,TRBV11-2,TGTGCCAGCAGCTTAGGGGTAGGGCGGGAGCAGTACTTC,CASSLGVGREQYF
-,few,TRBJ1-2,TRBV7-9,TGTGCCAGCAGAAGAGAACCTTCAGTGTATGGCTACACCTTC,CASRREPSVYGYTF
TRBD2,-,TRBJ2-7,TRBV4-3,TGCGCCAGCAGCCAAGAAAAACTAGCGATCTACGAGCAGTACTTC,CASSQEKLAIYEQYF
-,many,TRBJ1-6,TRBV7-8,TGTGCCAGCAGCTCGGGACGGAATAATTCACCCCTCCACTTT,CASSSGRNNSPLHF